The next 31 T cell receptor beta chains were all read from a single sample in a study of T cells in Graves' hyperthyroidism and ophthalmopathy (dated by TCRdb to about 2019). Libraries were made using multiplex PCR. The sequencing machine was an Illumina HiSeq 2000. The TCR beta CDR3 regions were amplified from RNA transcripts. The first round of RT-PCR for the TCR CDR3 was performed with the HTBI primer set and the Qiagen OneStep RT-PCR kit. Using fastp trimming at Q25 and MiXCR clonotype assembly, TCRdb reanalyzed the public sequencing data and kept in-frame beta chains. Identical CDR3 proteins give one entry, which carries the most common genes and DNA. Recorded for this sample are 500,000 to 550,000 distinct CDR3 sequences; just under 20% of them occurred a single time. The ten largest clones represent 45% to 50% of the sample. Sequencing was performed on blood. These receptors were obtained from a middle-aged man with Graves' ophthalmopathy.

The V call is TRBV10-3, the J call TRBJ1-6, with 9 bases fitting TRBD1. The CDR3 covers 14 residues. Germline assignment: CDR1 ENHRY and CDR2 SYGVKD. The ends lost 7 bases at V and 8 bases at J; junction bases unmatched: 6. The CDR3 is CAIKRQGVYSPLHF. Written as DNA, the CDR3 is TGTGCCATCAAAAGACAGGGGGTATATTCACCCCTCCACTTT.

There are many counts of this clonotype. V usage is TRBV27 and J usage is TRBJ2-1, with 9 bases fitting TRBD2. CDR1 is MNHEY, CDR2 SMNVEV, per germline (reference sequence). V was pared by 3 bases and J by 7 bases, with 7 bases of the junction left unmatched. This CDR3 contains 15 residues. The CDR3 DNA reads as TGTGCCAGCAGTTTCACGACTAGCGGCCGAAATGAGCAGTTCTTC. Residues: CASSFTTSGRNEQFF.

The CDR3 spells CASSPWTIGSSYNEQFF. CDR3 bases: TGTGCCAGCAGCCCCTGGACTATCGGGAGCTCCTACAATGAGCAGTTCTTC. The V call is TRBV7-2, the J call TRBJ2-1; tentative D call: TRBD2 (6 bases). This CDR3 is 17 amino acids long. Trimming removed 5 bases from V and 0 bases from J, with 17 bases in between. Germline V gene lookup returns CDR1 SGHTA and CDR2 FQGNSA.

The sample holds a few counts of this clonotype. The J gene is TRBJ2-2, the V gene TRBV27; tentative D call: TRBD2 (5 bases). This CDR3 is built from 14 residues. Germline V CDR1 and CDR2: MNHEY, SMNVEV (reference sequence). V was cut by 2 bases and J by 4 bases, with 8 bases left in between. CDR3 in amino acids: CASSLLASTGELFF. Written as DNA, the CDR3 is TGTGCCAGCAGTTTACTAGCTTCCACCGGGGAGCTGTTTTTT.

This clonotype was picked up many times. The V gene is TRBV5-6, the J gene TRBJ1-2, with TRBD1 matching 7 bases. V lost 0 bases and J lost 5; bases outside the gene matches: 4. CDR1 is SGHDT and CDR2 is YYEEEE in the germline V gene. The CDR3 consists of 14 residues. The CDR3 DNA sequence: TGTGCCAGCAGCTTGGACCGACAGGGATATGGCTACACCTTC. Translated: CASSLDRQGYGYTF.

This clonotype showed up just a few times. This chain connects TRBV5-8 to TRBJ1-4; D remains unclear. This CDR3 has 14 amino acids. Germline loops: CDR1 SGHTS, CDR2 YDEGEE. With 0 bases removed from V and 8 bases from J, the gap between germline ends came to 11 bases. The CDR3 reads CASSLEDAREKLFF. The CDR3 nucleotides read TGTGCCAGCAGCTTGGAGGACGCTCGCGAAAAACTGTTTTTT.

This clonotype was counted only a few times. The chain uses TRBV20-1 and TRBJ2-3, with D uncertain. The CDR3 is 12 residues long. With 6 bases removed from V and 2 bases from J, the gap between germline ends came to 9 bases. Germline V gene lookup returns CDR1 DFQATT and CDR2 SNEGSKA (reference sequence). CDR3 DNA sequence: TGCAGTGCAACGACCAACACAGATACGCAGTATTTT. Translating it yields CSATTNTDTQYF.

This chain uses TRBV30 with TRBJ2-5; 8 nucleotides match TRBD2. V lost 4 bases and J lost 5; bases outside the gene matches: 3. The CDR3 consists of 12 residues. Germline V gene sequence: CDR1 GTSNPN, CDR2 SVGIG (reference sequence). The CDR3 spells CAWTRLAETQYF. Written as DNA, the CDR3 is TGTGCCTGGACCCGACTAGCGGAGACCCAGTACTTC.

The CDR3 sequence: CASSVGRDSYNSPLHF. The CDR3 nucleotides read TGTGCCAGCAGCGTAGGAAGAGACTCCTATAATTCACCCCTCCACTTT. This chain uses TRBV9 with TRBJ1-6; D gene unclear. This CDR3 region has 16 residues. The V end lost 0 bases, the J end lost 0 bases, and 7 bases lay between the germline ends. CDR1 is SGDLS, CDR2 YYNGEE, per germline.

This clonotype appeared many times. The chain links TRBV7-2 to TRBJ2-1, with 11 bases aligning to TRBD2. The CDR3 totals 20 residues. V dropped 4 bases and J dropped 0; count of bases not matched to a gene: 14. The germline V gene encodes CDR1 SGHTA and CDR2 FQGNSA. The CDR3 loop is CASSSPTGLAASFSYNEQFF. The CDR3 nucleotides read TGTGCCAGCAGCTCCCCAACGGGACTAGCGGCTTCTTTCTCCTACAATGAGCAGTTCTTC. The full variable domain, rest sourced from reference TRBV7-2 and TRBJ2-1, is GAGVSQSPSNKVTEKGKDVELRCDPISGHTALYWYRQSLGQGLEFLIYFQGNSAPDKSGLPSDRFSAERTGGSVSTLTIQRTQQEDSAVYLCASSSPTGLAASFSYNEQFFGPGTRLTVL.

This clonotype has a count of ten or more. The rearrangement joins TRBV2 to TRBJ2-5; D gene unclear. Germline lookup yields CDR1 SNHLY and CDR2 FYNNEI. This CDR3 region has 14 residues. The ends were cut back, 1 base at V and 5 bases at J, with 11 bases in the middle. In DNA, the CDR3 is TGTGCCAGCAGTGAAGGGGAAACTGGGGAGACCCAGTACTTC. This gives the protein CASSEGETGETQYF.

This clonotype was seen many times. V usage is TRBV11-2 and J usage is TRBJ2-2, with D possibly TRBD2 on 5 matching bases. Trimming stripped 5 bases from V and 3 bases from J, with 13 bases between. Germline assignment: CDR1 SGHAT and CDR2 FQNNGV. This CDR3 spans 15 amino acids. CDR3 sequence: CASSARAEYTGELFF. The CDR3 nucleotides are TGTGCCAGCAGCGCGAGAGCGGAGTACACCGGGGAGCTGTTTTTT.

In DNA, the CDR3 is TGTGCCAGCTCTTACCTCACCCATGGCTACACCTTC. Protein product: CASSYLTHGYTF. The chain links TRBV12-3 or TRBV12-4 to TRBJ1-2; D is uncertain. This CDR3 spans 12 amino acids. With 8 bases removed from V and 6 bases from J, the gap between germline ends came to 13 bases.

The V call is TRBV7-9, the J call TRBJ1-6; no clear D. The CDR3 sequence is 15 residues long. Looked up from germline, CDR1 is SEHNR and CDR2 is FQNEAQ (reference sequence). V was pared by 3 bases and J by 5 bases, with 11 bases between. As DNA, the CDR3 is TGTGCCAGCAGCTTTGGCCTCAACGATAATTCACCCCTCCACTTT. This translates into CASSFGLNDNSPLHF.

This clonotype has a count of ten or more. This chain joins TRBV5-1 and TRBJ1-1; D gene unclear. The CDR3 is 14 residues long. Deletions cut 4 bases from V and 1 base from J, with 11 bases between. The germline V gene encodes CDR1 SGHRS and CDR2 YFSETQ. DNA of the CDR3: TGCGCCAGCAGCATGCCAGAAGCGAACACTGAAGCTTTCTTT. Its translation is CASSMPEANTEAFF.

This clonotype was seen only a few times. The J gene is TRBJ2-2, the V gene TRBV6-5; 8 nucleotides agree with TRBD2. Germline V gives CDR1 MNHEY, CDR2 SVGAGI. The length of the CDR3 is 17 residues. Losses at the gene ends were 0 bases for V and 2 bases for J; bases not matched to a gene: 5. CDR3 protein: CASSYSMSGGNTGELFF. CDR3 nucleotides: TGTGCCAGCAGTTACTCGATGAGCGGGGGAAACACCGGGGAGCTGTTTTTT.

The chain carries TRBV12-3 or TRBV12-4 and TRBJ2-5; perhaps TRBD1 as D (5 bases). Trimming removed 8 bases at V and 2 bases at J, with 9 bases between. The CDR3 is 12 amino acids. The CDR3 DNA sequence: TGTGCCAGCGGACATCAGCAAGAGACCCAGTACTTC. It yields the protein CASGHQQETQYF.

A few counts support this clonotype. The rearrangement uses TRBV5-4 and TRBJ1-2; perhaps TRBD1 as D (5 bases). Trimming cost V 4 bases and J 4 bases, with 20 bases left between them. CDR3 length equals 16 residues. Germline-derived CDR1 and CDR2 are SGHNT and YYREEE (reference sequence). CDR3 protein: CASSLRGAMGFYGYTF. DNA of the CDR3: TGTGCCAGCAGCCTCCGCGGGGCTATGGGGTTCTATGGCTACACCTTC.

At least ten counts were recorded for this clonotype. The chain uses TRBV3-1 and TRBJ2-5, with a possible D match to TRBD1 (6 bases). Trimming pared 3 bases from V and 2 bases from J, leaving 10 bases between. The germline V gene encodes CDR1 LGHDT and CDR2 YNNKEL (reference sequence). The CDR3 is 14 residues long. The CDR3 is CASSQGHLQETQYF. The CDR3 nucleotides are TGTGCCAGCAGCCAGGGACATCTACAAGAGACCCAGTACTTC.

The rearrangement links TRBV30 to TRBJ1-2, with D possibly being TRBD1 (6 bases). Germline loops: CDR1 GTSNPN, CDR2 SVGIG (reference sequence). This CDR3 region has 17 residues. Trimming stripped 4 bases from V and 7 bases from J, with 28 bases between. CDR3 sequence: CAWILGGHLIGLGGYTF. In DNA, the CDR3 is TGTGCCTGGATCCTCGGGGGACACCTAATCGGTTTGGGTGGCTACACCTTC. The variable domain in full, with the rest retrieved from reference TRBV30 and TRBJ1-2, is SQTIHQWPATLVQPVGSPLSLECTVEGTSNPNLYWYRQAAGRGLQLLFYSVGIGQISSEVPQNLSASRPQDRQFILSSKKLLLSDSGFYLCAWILGGHLIGLGGYTFGSGTRLTVV.

Only one count was recorded for this clonotype. The chain uses TRBV7-9 and TRBJ1-1; D perhaps matches TRBD1 (5 bases). V was shortened by 5 bases and J by 1 base, with 11 bases between the two germline ends. The germline gives CDR1 SEHNR, CDR2 FQNEAQ (reference sequence). The CDR3 sequence is 14 residues long. The CDR3 reads CASSPGPANTEAFF. The CDR3 DNA follows: TGTGCCAGCAGCCCGGGACCGGCGAACACTGAAGCTTTCTTT.

The gene calls are TRBV20-1 and TRBJ1-1; a possible D gene is TRBD1 (5 bases). CDR3 size: 11 residues. Trimming pared 4 bases from V and 10 bases from J, leaving 13 bases between. Looked up from germline, CDR1 is DFQATT and CDR2 is SNEGSKA (reference sequence). CDR3 nucleotide sequence: TGCAGTGCTATCCCCGCGGGGCTAGCTTTCTTT. It specifies CSAIPAGLAFF.

The gene calls are TRBV5-1 and TRBJ1-1; D not resolved. This CDR3 comprises 13 residues. CDR1 is SGHRS, CDR2 YFSETQ, per germline. The V and J ends lost 2 bases and 11 bases respectively, with 16 bases between them. CDR3: CASSFGSTGWAFF. The DNA of the CDR3 is TGCGCCAGCAGCTTTGGGTCTACCGGGTGGGCTTTCTTT. Full variable domain (missing parts from reference TRBV5-1 and TRBJ1-1): KAGVTQTPRYLIKTRGQQVTLSCSPISGHRSVSWYQQTPGQGLQFLFEYFSETQRNKGNFPGRFSGRQFSNSRSEMNVSTLELGDSALYLCASSFGSTGWAFFGQGTRLTVV.

Points on this clonotype: A much larger clone lies one base from this, so it may be a read error. The chain couples TRBV12-3 or TRBV12-4 to TRBJ1-2; D gene uncertain. V dropped 4 bases and J dropped 8 bases, with 11 bases sitting between them. CDR3 length: 12 amino acids. This chain's CDR3 is CASSSGRRGYTF. The CDR3 DNA follows: TGTGCCAGCAGTTCAGGACGCAGGGGCTACACCTTC.

This clonotype was recorded at least ten times. The chain combines TRBV7-8 with TRBJ2-3, with unresolved D. The germline V and J ends were trimmed by 3 bases and 1 base, with 11 bases remaining between them. This CDR3 comprises 15 residues. The germline V gene encodes CDR1 SGHVS and CDR2 FQNEAQ. In DNA form, the CDR3 reads TGTGCCAGCAGCTTCCCCACCCCCCGCACAGATACGCAGTATTTT. It codes for CASSFPTPRTDTQYF.

This clonotype was seen at least ten times. The V call is TRBV18, the J call TRBJ1-4; 7 bases line up with TRBD1. Germline values: CDR1 KGHSH, CDR2 LQKENI. Unmatched junction bases numbered 8, after V lost 3 bases and J lost 7 bases. The CDR3 extends over 15 amino acids. This CDR3 reads CASSPWDRKGEKLFF. As DNA, the CDR3 is TGTGCCAGCTCACCGTGGGACAGAAAAGGTGAAAAACTGTTTTTT. Full variable domain (missing parts from reference TRBV18 and TRBJ1-4): NAGVMQNPRHLVRRRGQEARLRCSPMKGHSHVYWYRQLPEEGLKFMVYLQKENIIDESGMPKERFSAEFPKEGPSILRIQQVVRGDSAAYFCASSPWDRKGEKLFFGSGTQLSVL.

The chain employs TRBV18 and TRBJ2-7; D tentatively reads TRBD1 or TRBD2 (5 bases each). Trimming took off 6 bases at V and 3 bases at J, with 21 bases between the two ends. The V gene's germline CDR1 is KGHSH and CDR2 LQKENI. The CDR3 is 16 amino acids. The CDR3 region has the DNA TGTGCCAGCTCTCGGGCGGGTGGCAGGGAAGGCTACGAGCAGTACTTC. Protein product: CASSRAGGREGYEQYF.

This clonotype was seen at least ten times. The chain employs TRBV18 and TRBJ1-1; D might be TRBD1 (5 bases). CDR1 and CDR2 (germline): KGHSH, LQKENI. The CDR3 is 14 amino acids. Between the trimmed V and J ends, which lost 2 bases and 0 bases, there was a span of 7 bases. CDR3 DNA sequence: TGTGCCAGCTCACCAATGGACATGAACACTGAAGCTTTCTTT. Protein sequence: CASSPMDMNTEAFF.

This clonotype was picked up many times. This chain joins TRBV6-1 and TRBJ1-1, with D unclear. With 3 bases removed from V and 0 bases from J, the gap between germline ends came to 23 bases. The CDR3 covers 19 residues. Germline values: CDR1 MNHNS, CDR2 SASEGT. The CDR3 DNA is TGTGCCAGCAGTGATGGTTTGACGGTCGTTGCGACCTTGAACACTGAAGCTTTCTTT. As protein: CASSDGLTVVATLNTEAFF.

This clonotype was found many times. V is TRBV2 and J is TRBJ1-2; D ambiguous. Trimming shortened V by 3 bases and J by 4 bases, and 9 bases separated the two germline ends. The CDR3 is made up of 13 amino acids. CDR1 SNHLY and CDR2 FYNNEI come from the germline V gene. The CDR3, as DNA: TGTGCCAGCAGTGAGGACGGCTCCTATGGCTACACCTTC. Translated, it gives CASSEDGSYGYTF.

The chain links TRBV6-1 to TRBJ2-5; 8 bases are shared with TRBD1. The CDR3 loop spans 14 amino acids. Germline loops: CDR1 MNHNS, CDR2 SASEGT. J gave up 1 base and V 6 bases, and 4 bases lay outside the gene matches. CDR3: CASRRTGPQETQYF. Here the CDR3 DNA reads TGTGCCAGCAGGAGGACAGGGCCCCAAGAGACCCAGTACTTC.